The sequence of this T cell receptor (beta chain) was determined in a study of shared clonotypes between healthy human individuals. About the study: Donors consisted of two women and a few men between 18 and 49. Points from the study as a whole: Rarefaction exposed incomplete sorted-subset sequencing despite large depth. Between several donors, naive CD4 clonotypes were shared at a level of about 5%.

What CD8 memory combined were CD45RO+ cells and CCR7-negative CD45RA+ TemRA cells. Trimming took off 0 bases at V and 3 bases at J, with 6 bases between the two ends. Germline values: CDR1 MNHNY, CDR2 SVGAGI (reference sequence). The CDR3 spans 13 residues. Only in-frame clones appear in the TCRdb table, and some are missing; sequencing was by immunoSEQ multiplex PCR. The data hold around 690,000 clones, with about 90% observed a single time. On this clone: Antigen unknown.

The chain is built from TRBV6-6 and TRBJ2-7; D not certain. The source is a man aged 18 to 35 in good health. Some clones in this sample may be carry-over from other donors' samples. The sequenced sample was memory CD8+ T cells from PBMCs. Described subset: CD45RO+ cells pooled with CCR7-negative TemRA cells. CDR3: CASSYSPDYEQYF. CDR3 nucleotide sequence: TGTGCCAGCAGTTACTCGCCAGACTACGAGCAGTACTTC.